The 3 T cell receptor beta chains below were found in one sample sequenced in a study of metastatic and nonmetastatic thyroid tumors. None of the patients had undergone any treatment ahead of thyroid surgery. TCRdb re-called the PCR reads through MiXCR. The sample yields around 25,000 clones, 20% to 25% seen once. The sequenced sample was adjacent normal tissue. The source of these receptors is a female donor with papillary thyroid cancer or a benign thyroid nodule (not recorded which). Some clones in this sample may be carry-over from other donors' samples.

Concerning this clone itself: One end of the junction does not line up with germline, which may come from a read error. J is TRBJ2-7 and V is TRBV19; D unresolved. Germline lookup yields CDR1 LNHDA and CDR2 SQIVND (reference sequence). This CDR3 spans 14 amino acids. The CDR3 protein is CASSRRNQPYEQYF. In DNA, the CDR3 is TGTGCCAGTAGTCGTAGGAATCAACCCTACGAGCAATACTTC.

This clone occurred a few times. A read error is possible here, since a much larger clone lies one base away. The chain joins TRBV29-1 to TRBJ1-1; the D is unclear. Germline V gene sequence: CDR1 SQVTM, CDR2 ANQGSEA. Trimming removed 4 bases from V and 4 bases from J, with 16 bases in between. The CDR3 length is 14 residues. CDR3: CSVVSFGVSTEAFF. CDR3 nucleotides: TGCAGCGTTGTATCTTTTGGGGTGAGCACTGAAGCTTTCTTT.

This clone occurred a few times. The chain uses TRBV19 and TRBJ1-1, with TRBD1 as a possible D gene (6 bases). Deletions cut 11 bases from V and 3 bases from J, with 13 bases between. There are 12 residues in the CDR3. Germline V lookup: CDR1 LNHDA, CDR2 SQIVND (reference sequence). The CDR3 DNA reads TGTGCCGGTCTCAGGGGTGACACTGAAGCTTTCTTT. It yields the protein CAGLRGDTEAFF. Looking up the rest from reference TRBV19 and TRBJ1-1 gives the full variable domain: DGGITQSPKYLFRKEGQNVTLSCEQNLNHDAMYWYRQDPGQGLRLIYYSQIVNDFQKGDIAEGYSVSREKKESFPLTVTSAQKNPTAFYLCAGLRGDTEAFFGQGTRLTVV.